This T cell receptor (beta chain) emerged from a study of identical twins. This clonotype was seen more than once but under ten times. No antigen is known for it. V was cut by 2 bases and J by 8 bases, with 12 bases left in between. This CDR3 is 14 amino acids long. The study, taken as a whole, reports: The study found excess low generation probability among twin-shared out-of-frame alpha sequences.

TCRdb independently ran MiXCR on the 5' RACE reads; one entry per CDR3 protein. Of hundreds of thousands of distinct CDR3 sequences listed, roughly 10% were seen once; the top ten hold 4% to 6%. Sequenced material: memory (CD45RO+) T cells sorted from blood. V usage is TRBV12-3 or TRBV12-4 and J usage is TRBJ2-2, with D possibly being TRBD2 (5 bases). The sequence came from a young woman in good health. The CDR3 DNA follows: TGTGCCAGCAGTTTACAACTAGAATCAGGGGAGCTGTTTTTT. Encoded protein: CASSLQLESGELFF.